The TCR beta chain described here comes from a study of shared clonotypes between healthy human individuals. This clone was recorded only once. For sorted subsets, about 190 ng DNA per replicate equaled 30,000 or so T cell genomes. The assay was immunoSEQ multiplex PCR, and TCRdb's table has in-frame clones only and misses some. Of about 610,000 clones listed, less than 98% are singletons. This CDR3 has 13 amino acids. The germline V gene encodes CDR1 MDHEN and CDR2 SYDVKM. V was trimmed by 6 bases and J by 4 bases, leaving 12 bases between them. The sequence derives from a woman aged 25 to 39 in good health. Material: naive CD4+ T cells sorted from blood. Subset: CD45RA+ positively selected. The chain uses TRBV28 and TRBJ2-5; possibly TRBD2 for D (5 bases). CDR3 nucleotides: TGTGCCAGCAGCGGGGTTATCCCAGAGACCCAGTACTTC. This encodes CASSGVIPETQYF.